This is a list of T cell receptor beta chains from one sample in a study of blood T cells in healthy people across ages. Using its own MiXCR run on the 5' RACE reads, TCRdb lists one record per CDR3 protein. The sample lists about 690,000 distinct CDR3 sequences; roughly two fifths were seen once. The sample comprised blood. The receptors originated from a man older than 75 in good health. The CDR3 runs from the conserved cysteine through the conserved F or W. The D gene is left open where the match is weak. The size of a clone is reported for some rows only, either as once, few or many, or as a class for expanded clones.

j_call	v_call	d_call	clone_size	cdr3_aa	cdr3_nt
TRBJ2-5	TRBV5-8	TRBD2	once	CASSLMWTSGVQETQYF	TGTGCCAGCAGCTTGATGTGGACTAGCGGGGTGCAAGAGACCCAGTACTTC
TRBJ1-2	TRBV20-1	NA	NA	CSAQAQGLLSHGYTF	TGCAGTGCCCAAGCCCAGGGCCTACTATCCCATGGCTACACCTTC
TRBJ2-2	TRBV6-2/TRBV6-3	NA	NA	CASSYAQGTGELFF	TGTGCCAGCAGTTACGCCCAAGGCACCGGGGAGCTGTTTTTT
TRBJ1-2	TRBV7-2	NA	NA	CASSTEPLAHYGYTF	TGTGCCAGCAGCACAGAACCGCTGGCACACTATGGCTACACCTTC
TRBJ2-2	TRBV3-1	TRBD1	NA	CASSSGTGQWNTGELFF	TGTGCCAGCAGCTCCGGGACAGGGCAATGGAACACCGGGGAGCTGTTTTTT
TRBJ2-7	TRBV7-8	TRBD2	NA	CASSLGGGNPYEQYF	TGTGCCAGCAGCTTAGGGGGGGGGAACCCCTACGAGCAGTACTTC
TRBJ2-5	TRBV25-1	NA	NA	CASSEREFKETQYF	TGTGCCAGCAGTGAACGGGAATTTAAAGAGACCCAGTACTTC
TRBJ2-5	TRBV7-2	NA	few	CASSLTGVETQYF	TGTGCCAGCAGCTTAACGGGAGTAGAGACCCAGTACTTC
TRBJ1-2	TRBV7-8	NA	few	CASSPARESLYGYTF	TGTGCCAGCAGCCCCGCCCGGGAATCTCTCTATGGCTACACCTTC
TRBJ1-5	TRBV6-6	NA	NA	CASSYGGDPTRNQPQHF	TGTGCCAGCAGTTATGGGGGGGACCCTACGCGCAATCAGCCCCAGCATTTT
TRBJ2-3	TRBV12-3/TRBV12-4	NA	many	CASSGLTDTQYF	TGTGCCAGCAGTGGGCTCACAGATACGCAGTATTTT
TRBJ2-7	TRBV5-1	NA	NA	CASSLAGVLTYEQYF	TGCGCCAGCAGCTTGGCTGGGGTTTTAACCTACGAGCAGTACTTC
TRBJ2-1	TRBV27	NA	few	CASRLGGDSYNEQFF	TGTGCCAGCAGACTGGGCGGGGACTCCTACAATGAGCAGTTCTTC
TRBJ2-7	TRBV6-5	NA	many	CASSPPGYYEQYF	TGTGCCAGCAGTCCCCCCGGGTACTACGAGCAGTACTTC
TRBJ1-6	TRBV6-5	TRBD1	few	CASSSGQGGHNSPLHF	TGTGCCAGCAGTTCTGGACAGGGTGGGCATAATTCACCCCTCCACTTT
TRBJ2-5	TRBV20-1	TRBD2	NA	CSAQGGAETQYF	TGCAGTGCTCAGGGAGGGGCAGAGACCCAGTACTTC
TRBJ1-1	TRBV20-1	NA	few	CSASLSHGQGAFF	TGCAGTGCTAGTCTATCCCATGGTCAGGGAGCTTTCTTT
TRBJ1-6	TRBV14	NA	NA	CASSHRTSNSPLHF	TGTGCCAGCAGCCACCGTACGTCAAATTCACCCCTCCACTTT
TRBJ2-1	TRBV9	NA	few	CASSVVSSSYNEQFF	TGTGCCAGCAGCGTAGTTAGCAGCTCCTACAATGAGCAGTTCTTC
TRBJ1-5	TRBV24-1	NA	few	CATSDQDSYSNQPQHF	TGTGCCACCAGTGACCAGGACAGTTATAGCAATCAGCCCCAGCATTTT
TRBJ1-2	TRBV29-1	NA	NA	CSVTIRLGSYTF	TGCAGCGTCACAATTCGGTTAGGTAGCTACACCTTC
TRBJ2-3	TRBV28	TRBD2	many	CASSSPGIAGDTQYF	TGTGCCAGCAGTTCCCCCGGGATAGCGGGGGATACGCAGTATTTT
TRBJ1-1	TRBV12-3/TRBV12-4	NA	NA	CASTIDANTEAFF	TGTGCCAGCACAATCGACGCGAACACTGAAGCTTTCTTT
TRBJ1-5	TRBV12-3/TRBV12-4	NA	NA	CASSLEWARTSNQPQHF	TGTGCCAGCAGTTTAGAATGGGCCAGGACGAGCAATCAGCCCCAGCATTTT
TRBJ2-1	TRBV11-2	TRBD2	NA	CASSLRGLVGARYQETQFF	TGTGCCAGCAGCTTAAGAGGACTAGTGGGAGCCCGATACCAAGAGACCCAGTTCTTC
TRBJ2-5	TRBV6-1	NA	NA	CASRDPGGETQYF	TGTGCCAGCAGGGACCCTGGCGGAGAGACCCAGTACTTC
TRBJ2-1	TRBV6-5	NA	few	CASSPRTRRNEQFF	TGTGCCAGCAGTCCTCGGACTCGACGGAATGAGCAGTTCTTC
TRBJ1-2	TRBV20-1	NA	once	CSARGLQRIYGYTF	TGCAGTGCTAGAGGCCTGCAGAGAATCTATGGCTACACCTTC
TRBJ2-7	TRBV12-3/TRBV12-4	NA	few	CASSAIQGPPCEQYF	TGTGCCAGCAGTGCGATCCAAGGACCGCCGTGCGAGCAGTACTTC
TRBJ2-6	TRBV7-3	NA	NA	CASSLNQGPTGANVLTF	TGTGCCAGCAGCCTAAATCAGGGGCCTACTGGGGCCAACGTCCTGACTTTC
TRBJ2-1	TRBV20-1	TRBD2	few	CSARDLGGRNNEQFF	TGCAGTGCTAGAGATCTGGGCGGGAGGAACAATGAGCAGTTCTTC